This TCR beta chain was sequenced in a study of blood T cell repertoires in COVID-19. V was pared by 3 bases and J by 0 bases, with 12 bases between. The germline gives CDR1 SGHRS, CDR2 YFSETQ. This CDR3 is 16 amino acids long. The assay was immunoSEQ multiplex PCR, and TCRdb's table has in-frame clones only and misses some. This table holds 210,000 or so clones, under 85% found once. The study recruited people aged roughly 18 to 100 years across more than 20 US areas. Resolution of symptoms, clearance, or two negative PCRs was present in recovered Cohort 3 donors. The TCR comes from a man in his sixties who had recovered from COVID-19. The sample consisted of PBMCs or T cells enriched from blood (not recorded which). V gene TRBV5-1 combines with J gene TRBJ2-2; D might be TRBD1 (6 bases). The DNA for the CDR3 is TGCGCCAGCAGCTGGACAGCCATCGCGAACACCGGGGAGCTGTTTTTT. This codes for CASSWTAIANTGELFF.